This is a list of T cell receptor beta chains from one sample in a study of blood T cell repertoires in COVID-19. Profiled with immunoSEQ multiplex PCR; TCRdb holds only in-frame clones, not every one. This sample has approximately 250,000 clones; over 70% occur once, and the top ten carry 10% to 13%. Material for sequencing was peripheral blood. These receptor sequences come from a woman aged 70-85 years with COVID-19, enrolled during active disease. CDR3s include the opening cysteine and the closing phenylalanine or tryptophan. The order of the fields is clone size, D gene, V gene, J gene, CDR3 protein. D genes are given only for firm matches. Expanded clones get a size class; other rows say once, few or many, or leave the size out.

clone size: .
D gene: .
V gene: TRBV20-1
J gene: TRBJ1-1
CDR3 protein: CSAWGRAEAFF

clone size: once
D gene: .
V gene: TRBV5-4
J gene: TRBJ2-7
CDR3 protein: CASSLRYEQYF

clone size: .
D gene: .
V gene: TRBV7-6
J gene: TRBJ2-5
CDR3 protein: CASSLRTEVQETQYF

clone size: .
D gene: TRBD1
V gene: TRBV27
J gene: TRBJ2-2
CDR3 protein: CASSQRQGYVYTGELFF

clone size: .
D gene: .
V gene: TRBV6-1
J gene: TRBJ2-7
CDR3 protein: CASSEEGLSYEQYF

clone size: once
D gene: TRBD2
V gene: TRBV28
J gene: TRBJ2-1
CDR3 protein: CASSTFSGSVYNEQFF

clone size: .
D gene: TRBD2
V gene: TRBV5-1
J gene: TRBJ2-5
CDR3 protein: CASSFSIGRETQYF

clone size: once
D gene: TRBD1
V gene: TRBV7-8
J gene: TRBJ2-7
CDR3 protein: CASSLGDGAGGFYEQYF

clone size: once
D gene: .
V gene: TRBV10-2
J gene: TRBJ1-6
CDR3 protein: CASSESPRAGNSPLHF

clone size: .
D gene: .
V gene: TRBV3-1/TRBV3-2
J gene: TRBJ1-1
CDR3 protein: CASSDQGITEAFF

clone size: .
D gene: TRBD2
V gene: TRBV4-1
J gene: TRBJ2-7
CDR3 protein: CASKMGTSGTIYEQYF

clone size: .
D gene: TRBD1
V gene: TRBV19
J gene: TRBJ1-4
CDR3 protein: CASSRWTGGVEKLFF

clone size: .
D gene: TRBD1
V gene: TRBV4-2
J gene: TRBJ1-2
CDR3 protein: CASSRGQGANYGYTF

clone size: few
D gene: .
V gene: TRBV28
J gene: TRBJ1-6
CDR3 protein: CASRVPGSGNSPLHF

clone size: .
D gene: TRBD1
V gene: TRBV4-1
J gene: TRBJ1-2
CDR3 protein: CASSHRTGNYGYTF

clone size: .
D gene: .
V gene: TRBV6-5
J gene: TRBJ2-7
CDR3 protein: CASSYSQGGVSGEQYF

clone size: once
D gene: TRBD1
V gene: TRBV30
J gene: TRBJ1-5
CDR3 protein: CAWSLTGDQPQHF

clone size: .
D gene: TRBD1
V gene: TRBV10-3
J gene: TRBJ1-4
CDR3 protein: CAISPGTGNEKLFF

clone size: .
D gene: .
V gene: TRBV11-3
J gene: TRBJ2-3
CDR3 protein: CASSLGGSGGTDTQYF

clone size: .
D gene: .
V gene: TRBV9
J gene: TRBJ2-1
CDR3 protein: CASSVDSGWIGEQFF

clone size: .
D gene: .
V gene: TRBV5-1
J gene: TRBJ2-5
CDR3 protein: CASRGSGGTTQYF

clone size: .
D gene: TRBD1
V gene: TRBV2
J gene: TRBJ1-2
CDR3 protein: CASRSTGGSGYTF

clone size: .
D gene: .
V gene: TRBV9
J gene: TRBJ2-1
CDR3 protein: CASSGGYPEQFF

clone size: .
D gene: TRBD1
V gene: TRBV4-1
J gene: TRBJ1-3
CDR3 protein: CASSLGTGYDSGNTIYF

clone size: .
D gene: .
V gene: TRBV20-1
J gene: TRBJ1-2
CDR3 protein: CSARDGGGYTF

clone size: .
D gene: TRBD2
V gene: TRBV11-3
J gene: TRBJ2-3
CDR3 protein: CASSLSASGIGDTQYF

clone size: .
D gene: .
V gene: TRBV27
J gene: TRBJ1-2
CDR3 protein: CASSATFVGPGYTF

clone size: .
D gene: .
V gene: TRBV6-2/TRBV6-3
J gene: TRBJ2-3
CDR3 protein: CASSYSRGGVTDTQYF

clone size: few
D gene: .
V gene: TRBV7-9
J gene: TRBJ2-2
CDR3 protein: CASSWDWDHTGELFF

clone size: .
D gene: TRBD1
V gene: TRBV12-5
J gene: TRBJ2-2
CDR3 protein: CASGTGDTGELFF

clone size: once
D gene: .
V gene: TRBV6-5
J gene: TRBJ1-2
CDR3 protein: CASSRREMGGYTF

clone size: .
D gene: .
V gene: TRBV7-9
J gene: TRBJ2-7
CDR3 protein: CASSLTGQPSGEQYF

clone size: .
D gene: .
V gene: TRBV28
J gene: TRBJ2-7
CDR3 protein: CASSPGYEQYF

clone size: .
D gene: TRBD1
V gene: TRBV27
J gene: TRBJ1-1
CDR3 protein: CASSSLRTGRDTEAFF

clone size: .
D gene: .
V gene: TRBV5-1
J gene: TRBJ2-2
CDR3 protein: CASRRNVGADTGELFF

clone size: .
D gene: TRBD1
V gene: TRBV30
J gene: TRBJ2-3
CDR3 protein: CAWSRGQGQPSTDTQYF

clone size: .
D gene: TRBD1
V gene: TRBV6-5
J gene: TRBJ1-5
CDR3 protein: CASRADRSLNQPQHF

clone size: .
D gene: .
V gene: TRBV11-2
J gene: TRBJ1-3
CDR3 protein: CASSQFQGNTIYF

clone size: .
D gene: TRBD2
V gene: TRBV5-1
J gene: TRBJ2-3
CDR3 protein: CASTETSGRGVTQYF

clone size: .
D gene: .
V gene: TRBV15
J gene: TRBJ1-4
CDR3 protein: CATMRGNTNEKLFF

clone size: .
D gene: .
V gene: TRBV10-3
J gene: TRBJ1-6
CDR3 protein: CAAQAGVYNSPLHF

clone size: .
D gene: .
V gene: TRBV27
J gene: TRBJ2-3
CDR3 protein: CASSPFSGSTDTQYF

clone size: .
D gene: .
V gene: TRBV6-5
J gene: TRBJ1-1
CDR3 protein: CASRAGSTEAFF